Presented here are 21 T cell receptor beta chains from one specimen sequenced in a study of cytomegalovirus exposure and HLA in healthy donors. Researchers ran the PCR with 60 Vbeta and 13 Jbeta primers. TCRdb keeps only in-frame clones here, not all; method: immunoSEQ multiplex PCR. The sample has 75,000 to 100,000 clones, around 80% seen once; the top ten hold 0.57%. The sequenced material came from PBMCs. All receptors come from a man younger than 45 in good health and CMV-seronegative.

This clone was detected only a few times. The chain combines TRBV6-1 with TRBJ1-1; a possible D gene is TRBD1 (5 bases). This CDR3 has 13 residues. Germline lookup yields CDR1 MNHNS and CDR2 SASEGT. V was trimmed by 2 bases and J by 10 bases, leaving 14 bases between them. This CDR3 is CASSERRGSGAFF. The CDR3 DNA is TGTGCCAGCAGTGAAAGGAGGGGTTCAGGAGCTTTCTTT.

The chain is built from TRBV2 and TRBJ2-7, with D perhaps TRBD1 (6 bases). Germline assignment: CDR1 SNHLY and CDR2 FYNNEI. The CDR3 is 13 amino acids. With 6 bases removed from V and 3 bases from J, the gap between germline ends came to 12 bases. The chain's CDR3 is CASRQGRDYEQYF. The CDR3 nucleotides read TGTGCCAGCAGACAGGGACGGGACTACGAGCAGTACTTC.

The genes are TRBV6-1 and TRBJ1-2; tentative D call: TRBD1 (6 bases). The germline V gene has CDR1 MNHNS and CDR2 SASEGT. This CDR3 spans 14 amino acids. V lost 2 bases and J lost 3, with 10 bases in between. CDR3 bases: TGTGCCAGCAGTGAACCCACAGGGTACTATGGCTACACCTTC. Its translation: CASSEPTGYYGYTF.

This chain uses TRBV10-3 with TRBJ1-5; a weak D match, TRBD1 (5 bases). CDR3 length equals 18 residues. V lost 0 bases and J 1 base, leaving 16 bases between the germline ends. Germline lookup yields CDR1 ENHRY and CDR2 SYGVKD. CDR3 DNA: TGTGCCATCAGTGAGTCGGGGAGGCGGGGGAGCAGCAATCAGCCCCAGCATTTT. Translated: CAISESGRRGSSNQPQHF.

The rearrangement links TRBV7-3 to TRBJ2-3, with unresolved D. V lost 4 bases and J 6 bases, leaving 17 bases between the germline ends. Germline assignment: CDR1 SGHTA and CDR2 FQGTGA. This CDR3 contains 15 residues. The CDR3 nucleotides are TGTGCCAGCAGCTCCTGGGCCATCGCCACGGATACGCAGTATTTT. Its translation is CASSSWAIATDTQYF.

In DNA, the CDR3 is TGTGCCAGCAGCTTGGTTGGGGGCAGCCCCTATGGCTACACCTTC. This gives the protein CASSLVGGSPYGYTF. This chain connects TRBV7-2 to TRBJ1-2; tentatively, D is TRBD1 (6 bases). Germline V lookup: CDR1 SGHTA, CDR2 FQGNSA. The V and J ends lost 3 bases and 4 bases respectively, with 15 bases between them. This CDR3 has 15 amino acids. Supplemented by reference TRBV7-2 and TRBJ1-2, the full variable domain reads GAGVSQSPSNKVTEKGKDVELRCDPISGHTALYWYRQSLGQGLEFLIYFQGNSAPDKSGLPSDRFSAERTGGSVSTLTIQRTQQEDSAVYLCASSLVGGSPYGYTFGSGTRLTVV.

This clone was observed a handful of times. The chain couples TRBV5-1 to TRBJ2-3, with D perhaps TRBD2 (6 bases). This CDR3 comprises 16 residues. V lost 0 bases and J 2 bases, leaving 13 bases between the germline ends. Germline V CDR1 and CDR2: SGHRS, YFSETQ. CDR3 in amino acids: CASSLAGGVPTDTQYF. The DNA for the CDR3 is TGCGCCAGCAGCTTGGCTGGAGGGGTTCCCACAGATACGCAGTATTTT.

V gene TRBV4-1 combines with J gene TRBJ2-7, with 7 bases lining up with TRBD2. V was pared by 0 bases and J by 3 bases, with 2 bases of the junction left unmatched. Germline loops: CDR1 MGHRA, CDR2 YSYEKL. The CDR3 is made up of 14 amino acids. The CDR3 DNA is TGCGCCAGCAGCCAAGATTCGGGAGGCTACGAGCAGTACTTC. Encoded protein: CASSQDSGGYEQYF.

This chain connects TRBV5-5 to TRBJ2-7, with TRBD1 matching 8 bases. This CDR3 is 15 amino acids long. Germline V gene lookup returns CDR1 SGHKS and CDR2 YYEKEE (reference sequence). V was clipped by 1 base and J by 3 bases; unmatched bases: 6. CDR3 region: CASSLPGGENYEQYV. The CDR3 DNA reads TGTGCCAGCAGCTTGCCAGGGGGCGAGAACTACGAGCAGTACGTC.

CDR3 coding DNA: TGTGCCAGCAGCCCAGGGACAGGCGAAAAACTGTTTTTT. Translating gives CASSPGTGEKLFF. This chain connects TRBV7-2 to TRBJ1-4; TRBD1 matches 8 bases. The J segment lost 8 bases and the V segment lost 5 bases, leaving 4 bases of the junction unmatched. The germline V gene encodes CDR1 SGHTA and CDR2 FQGNSA. This CDR3 contains 13 residues.

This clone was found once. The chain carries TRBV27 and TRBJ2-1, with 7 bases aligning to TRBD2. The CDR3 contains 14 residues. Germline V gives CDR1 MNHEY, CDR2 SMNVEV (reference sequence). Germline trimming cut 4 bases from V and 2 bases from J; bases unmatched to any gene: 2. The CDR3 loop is CASSSSGTYNEQFF. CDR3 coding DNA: TGTGCCAGCAGTTCTAGCGGAACCTACAATGAGCAGTTCTTC.

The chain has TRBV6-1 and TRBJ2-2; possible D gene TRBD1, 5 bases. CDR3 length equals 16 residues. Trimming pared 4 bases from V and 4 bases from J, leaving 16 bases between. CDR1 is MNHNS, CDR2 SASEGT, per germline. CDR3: CASSVWARQITGELFF. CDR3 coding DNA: TGTGCCAGCAGTGTATGGGCTAGACAGATCACCGGGGAGCTGTTTTTT.

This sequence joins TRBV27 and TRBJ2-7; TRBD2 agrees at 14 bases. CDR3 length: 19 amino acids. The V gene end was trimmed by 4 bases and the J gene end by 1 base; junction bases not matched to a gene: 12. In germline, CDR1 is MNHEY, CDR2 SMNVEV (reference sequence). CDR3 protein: CASSYYPPGLAGDSYEQYF. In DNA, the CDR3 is TGTGCCAGCAGTTACTACCCCCCGGGACTAGCGGGGGATTCCTACGAGCAGTACTTC.

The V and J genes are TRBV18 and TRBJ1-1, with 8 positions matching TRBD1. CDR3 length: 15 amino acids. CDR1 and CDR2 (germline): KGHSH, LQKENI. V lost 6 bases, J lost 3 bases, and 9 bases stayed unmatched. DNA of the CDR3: TGTGCCAGCTCGCGAGACAGGGGAATGGACACTGAAGCTTTCTTT. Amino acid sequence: CASSRDRGMDTEAFF.

The CDR3 sequence is CASSLLKGQLTGELFF. Here the CDR3 DNA reads TGTGCCAGCAGCTTACTTAAGGGACAACTCACCGGGGAGCTGTTTTTT. The V call is TRBV7-9, the J call TRBJ2-2, with D perhaps matching TRBD1 (6 bases). The germline gives CDR1 SEHNR, CDR2 FQNEAQ (reference sequence). The CDR3 extends over 16 amino acids. The V end lost 2 bases, the J end lost 4 bases, and 14 bases lay between the germline ends. The whole variable domain, remainder taken from reference TRBV7-9 and TRBJ2-2, is DTGVSQNPRHKITKRGQNVTFRCDPISEHNRLYWYRQTLGQGPEFLTYFQNEAQLEKSRLLSDRFSAERPKGSFSTLEIQRTEQGDSAMYLCASSLLKGQLTGELFFGEGSRLTVL.

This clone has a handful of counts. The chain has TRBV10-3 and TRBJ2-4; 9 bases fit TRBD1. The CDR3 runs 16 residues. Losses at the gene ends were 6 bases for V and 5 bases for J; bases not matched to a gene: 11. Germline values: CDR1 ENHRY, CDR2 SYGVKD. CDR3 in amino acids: CAIRASDRGPENIQYF. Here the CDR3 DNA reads TGTGCCATCAGGGCCTCGGACAGGGGCCCGGAAAACATTCAGTACTTC.

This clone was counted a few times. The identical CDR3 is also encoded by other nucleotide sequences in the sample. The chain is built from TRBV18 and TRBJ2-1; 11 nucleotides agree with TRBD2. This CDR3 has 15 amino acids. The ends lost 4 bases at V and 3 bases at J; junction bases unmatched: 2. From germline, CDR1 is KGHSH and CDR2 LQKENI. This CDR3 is CASSRGLADYNEQFF. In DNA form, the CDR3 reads TGTGCCAGCTCACGGGGACTAGCGGACTACAATGAGCAGTTCTTC.

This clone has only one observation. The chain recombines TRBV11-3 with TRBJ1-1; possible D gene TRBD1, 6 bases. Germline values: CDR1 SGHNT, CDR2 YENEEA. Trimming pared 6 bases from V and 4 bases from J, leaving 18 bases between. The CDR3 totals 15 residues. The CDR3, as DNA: TGTGCCAGCAGGGACAGCAGGGGCTCGAGCACTGAAGCTTTCTTT. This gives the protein CASRDSRGSSTEAFF.

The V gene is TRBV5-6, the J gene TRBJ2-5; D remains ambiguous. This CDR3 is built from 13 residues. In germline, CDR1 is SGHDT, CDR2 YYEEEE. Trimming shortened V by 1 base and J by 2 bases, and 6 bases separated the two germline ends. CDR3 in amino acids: CASSLTRQETQYF. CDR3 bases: TGTGCCAGCAGCTTGACCAGGCAAGAGACCCAGTACTTC.

The CDR3 here is CASSLLQGRGYTF. CDR3 in DNA: TGTGCCAGCAGTTTACTTCAGGGCCGGGGCTACACCTTC. This chain connects TRBV27 to TRBJ1-2, with D possibly being TRBD1 (5 bases). V shed 2 bases and J shed 8 bases, with 12 bases lying between them. The CDR3 loop spans 13 amino acids. The germline CDR1 and CDR2 sequences are MNHEY and SMNVEV (reference sequence).

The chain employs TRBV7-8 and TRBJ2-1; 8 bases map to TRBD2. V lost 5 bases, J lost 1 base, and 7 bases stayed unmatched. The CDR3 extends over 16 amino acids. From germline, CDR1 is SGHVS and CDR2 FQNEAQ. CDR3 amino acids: CASSKTAGGSYNEQFF. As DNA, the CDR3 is TGTGCCAGCAGCAAGACCGCGGGAGGATCCTACAATGAGCAGTTCTTC.